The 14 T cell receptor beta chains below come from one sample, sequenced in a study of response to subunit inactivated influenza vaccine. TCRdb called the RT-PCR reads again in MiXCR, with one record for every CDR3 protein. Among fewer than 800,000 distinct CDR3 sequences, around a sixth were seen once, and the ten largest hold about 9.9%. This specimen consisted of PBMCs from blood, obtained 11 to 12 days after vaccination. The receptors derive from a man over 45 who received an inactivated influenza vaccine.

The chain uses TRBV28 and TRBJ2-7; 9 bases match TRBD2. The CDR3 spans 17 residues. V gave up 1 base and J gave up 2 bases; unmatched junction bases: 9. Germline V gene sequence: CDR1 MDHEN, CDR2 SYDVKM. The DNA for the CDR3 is TGTGCCAGCAGTTTATTCCCGCCGGCGGGAGGGCCCTACGAGCAGTACTTC. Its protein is CASSLFPPAGGPYEQYF.

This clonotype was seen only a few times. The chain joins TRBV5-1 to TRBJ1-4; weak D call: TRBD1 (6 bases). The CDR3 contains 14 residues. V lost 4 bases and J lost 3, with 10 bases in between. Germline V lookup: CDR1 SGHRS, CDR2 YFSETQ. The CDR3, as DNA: TGCGCCAGCAGCCTCCGGACAGCTAATGAAAAACTGTTTTTT. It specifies CASSLRTANEKLFF. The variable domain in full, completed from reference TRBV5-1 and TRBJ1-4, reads KAGVTQTPRYLIKTRGQQVTLSCSPISGHRSVSWYQQTPGQGLQFLFEYFSETQRNKGNFPGRFSGRQFSNSRSEMNVSTLELGDSALYLCASSLRTANEKLFFGSGTQLSVL.

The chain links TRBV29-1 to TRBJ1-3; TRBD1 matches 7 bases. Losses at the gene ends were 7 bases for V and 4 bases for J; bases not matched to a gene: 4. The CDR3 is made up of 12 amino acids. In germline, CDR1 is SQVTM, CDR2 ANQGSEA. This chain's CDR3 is CSAWDRGNTIYF. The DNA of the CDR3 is TGCAGCGCTTGGGACAGAGGAAACACCATATATTTT.

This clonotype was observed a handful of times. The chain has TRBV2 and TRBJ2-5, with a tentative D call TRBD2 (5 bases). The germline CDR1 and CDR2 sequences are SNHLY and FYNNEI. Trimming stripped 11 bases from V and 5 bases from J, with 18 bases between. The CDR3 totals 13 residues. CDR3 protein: CAVLITGMETQYF. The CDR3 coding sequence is TGTGCCGTCCTTATCACGGGGATGGAGACCCAGTACTTC.

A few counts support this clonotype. The CDR3 DNA reads TGTGCCAGCAGCCCGGGACAGGTGGGGTCCTACGAGCAGTACTTC. It specifies CASSPGQVGSYEQYF. The V gene is TRBV7-2, the J gene TRBJ2-7, with 8 nucleotides matching TRBD1. Germline V gives CDR1 SGHTA, CDR2 FQGNSA. The V and J ends lost 5 bases and 1 base, in that order; junction bases with no gene match: 7. The CDR3 runs 15 residues.

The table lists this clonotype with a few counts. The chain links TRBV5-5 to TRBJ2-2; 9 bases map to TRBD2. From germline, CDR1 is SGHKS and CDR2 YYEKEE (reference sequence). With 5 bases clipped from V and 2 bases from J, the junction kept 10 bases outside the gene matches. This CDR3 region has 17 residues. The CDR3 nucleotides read TGTGCCAGCAGTCCCGGGACTAGCCGTTATAACACCGGGGAGCTGTTTTTT. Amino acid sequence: CASSPGTSRYNTGELFF.

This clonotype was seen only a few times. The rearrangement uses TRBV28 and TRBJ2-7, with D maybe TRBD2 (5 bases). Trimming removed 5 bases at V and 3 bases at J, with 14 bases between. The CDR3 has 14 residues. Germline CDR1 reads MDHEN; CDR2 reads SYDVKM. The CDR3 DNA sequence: TGTGCCAGCAGTCCCCCGGTACGGGGCTACGAGCAGTACTTC. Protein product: CASSPPVRGYEQYF.

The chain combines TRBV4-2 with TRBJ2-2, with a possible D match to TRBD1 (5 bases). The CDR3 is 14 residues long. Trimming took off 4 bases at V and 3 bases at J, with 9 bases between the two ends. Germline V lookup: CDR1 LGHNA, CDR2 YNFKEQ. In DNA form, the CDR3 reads TGTGCCAGCAGCCTGCAGGGTCACACCGGGGAGCTGTTTTTT. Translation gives CASSLQGHTGELFF.

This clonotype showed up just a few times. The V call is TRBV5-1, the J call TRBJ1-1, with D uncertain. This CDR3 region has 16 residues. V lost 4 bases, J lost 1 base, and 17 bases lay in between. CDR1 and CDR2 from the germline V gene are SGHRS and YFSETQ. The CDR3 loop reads CASSLVGGRGNTEAFF. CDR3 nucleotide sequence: TGCGCCAGCAGCCTCGTTGGAGGGCGGGGGAACACTGAAGCTTTCTTT. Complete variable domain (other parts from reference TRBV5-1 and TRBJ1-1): KAGVTQTPRYLIKTRGQQVTLSCSPISGHRSVSWYQQTPGQGLQFLFEYFSETQRNKGNFPGRFSGRQFSNSRSEMNVSTLELGDSALYLCASSLVGGRGNTEAFFGQGTRLTVV.

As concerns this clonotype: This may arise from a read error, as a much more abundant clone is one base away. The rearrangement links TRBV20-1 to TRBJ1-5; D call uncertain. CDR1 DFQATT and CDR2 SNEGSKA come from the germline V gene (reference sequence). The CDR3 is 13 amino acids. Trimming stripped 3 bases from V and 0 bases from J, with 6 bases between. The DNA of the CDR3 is TGCAGTGCTAGGAGGGATAGCAATCAGCCCCAGCATTTT. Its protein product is CSARRDSNQPQHF.

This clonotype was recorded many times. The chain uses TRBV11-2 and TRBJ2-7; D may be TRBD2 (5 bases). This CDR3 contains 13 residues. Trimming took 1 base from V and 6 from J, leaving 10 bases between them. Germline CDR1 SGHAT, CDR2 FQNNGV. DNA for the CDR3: TGTGCCAGCAGCTTAGCGACCGCGGGCGAGCAGTACTTC. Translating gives CASSLATAGEQYF.

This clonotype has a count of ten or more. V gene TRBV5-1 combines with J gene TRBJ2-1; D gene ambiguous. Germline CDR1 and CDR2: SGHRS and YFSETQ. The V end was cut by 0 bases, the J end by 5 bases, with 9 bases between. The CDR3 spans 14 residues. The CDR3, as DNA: TGCGCCAGCAGCTTGGTGGTGAATGACAATGAGCAGTTCTTC. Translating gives CASSLVVNDNEQFF.

CDR3 loop: CASSSRGPNTGELFF. CDR3 coding DNA: TGTGCCAGCAGCTCCAGGGGTCCAAACACCGGGGAGCTGTTTTTT. This sequence joins TRBV11-3 and TRBJ2-2; weak D call: TRBD1 (6 bases). CDR3 size: 15 residues. Germline V CDR1 and CDR2: SGHNT, YENEEA. The germline V and J ends were trimmed by 4 bases and 2 bases, with 11 bases remaining between them. Based on the CDR3 plus reference TRBV11-3 and TRBJ2-2, the full variable domain is EAGVVQSPRYKIIEKKQPVAFWCNPISGHNTLYWYLQNLGQGPELLIRYENEEAVDDSQLPKDRFSAERLKGVDSTLKIQPAELGDSAVYLCASSSRGPNTGELFFGEGSRLTVL.

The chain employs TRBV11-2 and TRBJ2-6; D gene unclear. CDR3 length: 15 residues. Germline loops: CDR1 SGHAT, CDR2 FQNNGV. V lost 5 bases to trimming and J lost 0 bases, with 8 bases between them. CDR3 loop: CASSPVHSGANVLTF. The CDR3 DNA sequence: TGTGCCAGCAGCCCTGTACACTCTGGGGCCAACGTCCTGACTTTC. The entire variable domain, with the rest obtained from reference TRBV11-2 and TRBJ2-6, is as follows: EAGVAQSPRYKIIEKRQSVAFWCNPISGHATLYWYQQILGQGPKLLIQFQNNGVVDDSQLPKDRFSAERLKGVDSTLKIQPAKLEDSAVYLCASSPVHSGANVLTFGAGSRLTVL.